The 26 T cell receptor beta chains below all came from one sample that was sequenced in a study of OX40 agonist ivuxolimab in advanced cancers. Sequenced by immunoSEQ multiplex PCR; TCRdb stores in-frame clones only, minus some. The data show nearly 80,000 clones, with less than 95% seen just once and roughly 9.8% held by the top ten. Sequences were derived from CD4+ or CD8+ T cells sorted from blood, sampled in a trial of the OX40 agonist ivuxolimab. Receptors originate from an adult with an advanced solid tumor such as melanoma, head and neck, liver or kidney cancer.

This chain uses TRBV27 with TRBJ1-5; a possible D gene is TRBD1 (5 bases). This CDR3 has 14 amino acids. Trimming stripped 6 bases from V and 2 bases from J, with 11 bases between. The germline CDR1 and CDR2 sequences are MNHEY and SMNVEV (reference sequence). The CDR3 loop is CASRSLTGNQPQHF. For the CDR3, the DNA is TGTGCCAGCAGGTCCTTGACAGGCAATCAGCCCCAGCATTTT.

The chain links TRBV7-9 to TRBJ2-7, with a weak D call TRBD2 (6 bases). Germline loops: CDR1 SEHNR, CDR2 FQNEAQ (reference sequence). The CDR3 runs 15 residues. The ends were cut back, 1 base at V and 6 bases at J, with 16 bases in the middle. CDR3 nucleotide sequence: TGTGCCAGCAGCTTAGTACTTCGGGGGATGGGCGAGCAGTACTTC. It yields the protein CASSLVLRGMGEQYF. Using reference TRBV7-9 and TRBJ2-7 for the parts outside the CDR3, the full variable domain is DTGVSQNPRHKITKRGQNVTFRCDPISEHNRLYWYRQTLGQGPEFLTYFQNEAQLEKSRLLSDRFSAERPKGSFSTLEIQRTEQGDSAMYLCASSLVLRGMGEQYFGPGTRLTVT.

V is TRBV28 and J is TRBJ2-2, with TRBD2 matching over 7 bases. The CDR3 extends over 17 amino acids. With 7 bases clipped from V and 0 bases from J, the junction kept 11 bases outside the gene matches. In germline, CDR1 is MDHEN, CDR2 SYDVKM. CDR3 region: CASTLKAGDPNTGELFF. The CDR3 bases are TGTGCCAGCACCCTTAAGGCGGGAGACCCGAACACCGGGGAGCTGTTTTTT. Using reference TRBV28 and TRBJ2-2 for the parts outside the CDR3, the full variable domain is DVKVTQSSRYLVKRTGEKVFLECVQDMDHENMFWYRQDPGLGLRLIYFSYDVKMKEKGDIPEGYSVSREKKERFSLILESASTNQTSMYLCASTLKAGDPNTGELFFGEGSRLTVL.

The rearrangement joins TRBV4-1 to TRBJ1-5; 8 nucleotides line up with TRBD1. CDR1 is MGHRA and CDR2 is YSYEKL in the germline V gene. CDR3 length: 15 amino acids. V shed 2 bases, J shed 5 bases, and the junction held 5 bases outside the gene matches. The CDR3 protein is CASSQQQGEDQPQHF. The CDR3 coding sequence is TGCGCCAGCAGCCAACAACAGGGGGAGGATCAGCCCCAGCATTTT.

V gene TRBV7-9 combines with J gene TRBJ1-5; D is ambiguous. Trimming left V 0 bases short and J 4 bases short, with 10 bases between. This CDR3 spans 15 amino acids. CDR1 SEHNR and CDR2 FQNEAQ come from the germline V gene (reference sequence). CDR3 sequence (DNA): TGTGCCAGCAGCTTAGCAGCTCCTGGGAATCAGCCCCAGCATTTT. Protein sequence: CASSLAAPGNQPQHF.

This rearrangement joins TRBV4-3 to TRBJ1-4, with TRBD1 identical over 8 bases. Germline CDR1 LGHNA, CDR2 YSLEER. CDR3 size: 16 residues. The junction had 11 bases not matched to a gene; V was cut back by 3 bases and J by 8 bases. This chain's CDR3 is CASSQLPGQEPEKLFF. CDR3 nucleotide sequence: TGCGCCAGCAGCCAGCTACCGGGACAGGAACCCGAAAAACTGTTTTTT.

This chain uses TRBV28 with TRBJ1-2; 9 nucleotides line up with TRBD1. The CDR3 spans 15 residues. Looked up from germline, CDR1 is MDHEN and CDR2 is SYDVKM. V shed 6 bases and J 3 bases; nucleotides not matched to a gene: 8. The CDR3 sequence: CASSAGDRVYYGYTF. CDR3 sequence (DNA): TGTGCCAGCAGCGCTGGGGACAGGGTTTACTATGGCTACACCTTC.

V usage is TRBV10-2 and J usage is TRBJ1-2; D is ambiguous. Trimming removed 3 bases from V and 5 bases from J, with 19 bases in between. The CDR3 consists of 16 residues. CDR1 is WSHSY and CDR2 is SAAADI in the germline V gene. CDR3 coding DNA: TGCGCCAGCAGTGATCCCCGGGCAGAAGGTGTTTATGGCTACACCTTC. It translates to CASSDPRAEGVYGYTF.

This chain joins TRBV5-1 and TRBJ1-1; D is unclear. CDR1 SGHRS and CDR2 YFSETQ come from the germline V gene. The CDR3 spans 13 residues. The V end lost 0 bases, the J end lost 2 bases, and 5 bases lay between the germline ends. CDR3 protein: CASSLAPNTEAFF. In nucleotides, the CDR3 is TGCGCCAGCAGCTTGGCCCCAAACACTGAAGCTTTCTTT.

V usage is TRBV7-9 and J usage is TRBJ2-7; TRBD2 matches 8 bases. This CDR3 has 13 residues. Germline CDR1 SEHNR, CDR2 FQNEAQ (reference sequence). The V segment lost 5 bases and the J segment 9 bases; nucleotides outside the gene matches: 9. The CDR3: CASSPGGALGQYF. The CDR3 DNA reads TGTGCCAGCAGCCCGGGGGGGGCGTTGGGGCAGTACTTC.

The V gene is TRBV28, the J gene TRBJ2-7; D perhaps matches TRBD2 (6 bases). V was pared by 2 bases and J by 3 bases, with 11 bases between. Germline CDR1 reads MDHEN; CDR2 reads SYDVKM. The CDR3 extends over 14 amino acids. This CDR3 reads CASSLVLGGYEQYF. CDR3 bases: TGTGCCAGCAGTTTAGTGTTGGGGGGCTACGAGCAGTACTTC.

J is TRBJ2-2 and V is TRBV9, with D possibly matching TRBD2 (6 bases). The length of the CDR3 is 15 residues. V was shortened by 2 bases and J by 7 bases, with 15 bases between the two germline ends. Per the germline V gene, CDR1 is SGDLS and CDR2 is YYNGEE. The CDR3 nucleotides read TGTGCCAGCAGCGTCGCTAGGTGGGGGGACGGGGAGCTGTTTTTT. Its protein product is CASSVARWGDGELFF.

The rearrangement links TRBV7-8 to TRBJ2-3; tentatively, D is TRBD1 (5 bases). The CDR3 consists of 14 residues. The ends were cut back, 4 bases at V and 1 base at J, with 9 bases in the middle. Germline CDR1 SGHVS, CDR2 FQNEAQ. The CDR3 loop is CASSSKTGTDTQYF. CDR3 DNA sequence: TGTGCCAGCAGCTCGAAGACAGGCACAGATACGCAGTATTTT.

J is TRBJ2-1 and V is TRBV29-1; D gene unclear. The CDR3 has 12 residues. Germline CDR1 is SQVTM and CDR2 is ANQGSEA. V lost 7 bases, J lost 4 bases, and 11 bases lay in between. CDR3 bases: TGCAGCGCCTCGGACGGGTACAATGAGCAGTTCTTC. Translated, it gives CSASDGYNEQFF.

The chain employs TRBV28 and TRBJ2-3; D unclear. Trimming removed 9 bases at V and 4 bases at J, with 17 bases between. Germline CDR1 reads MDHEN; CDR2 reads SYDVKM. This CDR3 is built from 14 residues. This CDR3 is CASRDRSEADTQYF. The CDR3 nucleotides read TGTGCCAGTAGGGATCGCAGCGAGGCAGATACGCAGTATTTT.

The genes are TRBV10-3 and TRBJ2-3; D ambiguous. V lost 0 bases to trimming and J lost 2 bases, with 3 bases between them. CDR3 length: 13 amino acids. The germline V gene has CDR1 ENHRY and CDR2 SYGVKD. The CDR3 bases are TGTGCCATCAGTGAGTCGACCACAGATACGCAGTATTTT. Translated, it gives CAISESTTDTQYF.

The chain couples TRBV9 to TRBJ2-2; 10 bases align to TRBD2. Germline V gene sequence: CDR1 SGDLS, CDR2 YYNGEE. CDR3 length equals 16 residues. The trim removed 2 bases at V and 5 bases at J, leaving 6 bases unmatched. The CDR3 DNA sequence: TGTGCCAGCAGCGTGGAAACTAGCGGGAATACCGGGGAGCTGTTTTTT. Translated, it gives CASSVETSGNTGELFF.

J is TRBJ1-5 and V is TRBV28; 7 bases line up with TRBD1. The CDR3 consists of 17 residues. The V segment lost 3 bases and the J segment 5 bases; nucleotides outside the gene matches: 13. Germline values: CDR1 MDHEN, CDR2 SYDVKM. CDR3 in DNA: TGTGCCAGCAGTTTCCCTAATAACAGGGGACTACATCAGCCCCAGCATTTT. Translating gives CASSFPNNRGLHQPQHF.

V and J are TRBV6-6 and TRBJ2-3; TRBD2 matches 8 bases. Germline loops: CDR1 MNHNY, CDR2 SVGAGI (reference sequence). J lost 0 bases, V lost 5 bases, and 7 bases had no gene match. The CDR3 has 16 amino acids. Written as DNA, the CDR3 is TGTGCCAGCAGTCCGGCGACTAGCGAGAGCACAGATACGCAGTATTTT. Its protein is CASSPATSESTDTQYF.

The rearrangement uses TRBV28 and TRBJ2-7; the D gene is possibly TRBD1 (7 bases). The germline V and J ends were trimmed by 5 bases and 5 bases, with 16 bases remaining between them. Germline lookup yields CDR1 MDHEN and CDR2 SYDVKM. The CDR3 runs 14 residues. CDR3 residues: CASSPHRGGDEQYF. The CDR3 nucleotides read TGTGCCAGCAGTCCCCACAGGGGAGGAGACGAGCAGTACTTC.

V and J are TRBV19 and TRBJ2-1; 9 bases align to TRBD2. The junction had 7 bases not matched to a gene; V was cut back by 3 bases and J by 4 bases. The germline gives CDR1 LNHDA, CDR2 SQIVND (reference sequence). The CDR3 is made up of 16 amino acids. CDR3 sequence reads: CASSMVPSGIYNEQFF. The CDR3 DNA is TGTGCCAGTAGTATGGTCCCTAGCGGGATATACAATGAGCAGTTCTTC.

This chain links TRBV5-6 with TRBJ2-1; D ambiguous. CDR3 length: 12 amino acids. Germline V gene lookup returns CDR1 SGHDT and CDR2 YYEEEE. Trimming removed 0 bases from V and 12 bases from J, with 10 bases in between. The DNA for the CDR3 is TGTGCCAGCAGCTTGGGTCGGATAGGGCAGTTCTTC. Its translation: CASSLGRIGQFF. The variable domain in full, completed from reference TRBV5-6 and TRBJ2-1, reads DAGVTQSPTHLIKTRGQQVTLRCSPKSGHDTVSWYQQALGQGPQFIFQYYEEEERQRGNFPDRFSGHQFPNYSSELNVNALLLGDSALYLCASSLGRIGQFFGPGTRLTVL.

This CDR3 reads CASSLGDGTYEQYF. The DNA for the CDR3 is TGTGCCAGCAGTTTGGGGGACGGCACCTACGAGCAGTACTTC. The chain is built from TRBV28 and TRBJ2-7; D might be TRBD1 or TRBD2, each matching 5 bases. The length of the CDR3 is 14 residues. V was cut by 3 bases and J by 2 bases, with 11 bases left in between. Germline values: CDR1 MDHEN, CDR2 SYDVKM.

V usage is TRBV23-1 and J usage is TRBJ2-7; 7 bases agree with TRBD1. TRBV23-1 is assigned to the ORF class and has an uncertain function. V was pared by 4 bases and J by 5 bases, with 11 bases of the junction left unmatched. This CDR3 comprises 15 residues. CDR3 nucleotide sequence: TGCGCCAGCAGTCTTCCCGACAGGGTGCTCAACGAGCAGTACTTC. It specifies CASSLPDRVLNEQYF.

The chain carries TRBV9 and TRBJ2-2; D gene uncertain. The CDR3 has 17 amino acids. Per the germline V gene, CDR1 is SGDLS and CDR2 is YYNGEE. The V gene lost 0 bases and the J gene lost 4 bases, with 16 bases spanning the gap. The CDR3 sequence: CASSVATNTPSTGELFF. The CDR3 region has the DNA TGTGCCAGCAGCGTAGCTACGAACACCCCGAGCACCGGGGAGCTGTTTTTT.

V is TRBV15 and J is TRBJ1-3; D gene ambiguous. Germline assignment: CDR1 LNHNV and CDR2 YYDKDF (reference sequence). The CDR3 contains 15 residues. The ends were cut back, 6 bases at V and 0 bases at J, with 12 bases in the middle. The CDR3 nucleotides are TGTGCCACCAGGTTAGGACGGGGCTCTGGAAACACCATATATTTT. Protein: CATRLGRGSGNTIYF.